This T cell receptor beta chain was captured by sequencing in a study of control samples from healthy donors and cancer patients (dated by TCRdb to 2018 to 2020). Receptor amplification or capture employed the immunoSEQ multiplex PCR assay. Held by TCRdb, this immuneACCESS table contains in-frame sequences only and omits some clones. Under half of the omission traces to an unresolved V gene where checked; the cause of the rest is unknown. The sample includes 130,000 or so clones, with 90% to 95% observed a single time. The ten largest clonotypes hold 13% to 15% of the sample. In regard to this clone: What this receptor recognizes is not known. The record has no base qualities; no much larger clone is one base away.

V has 3 bases trimmed and J has 2 bases trimmed; junction bases matching no gene number 6. Including cysteine and phenylalanine, the CDR3 has 15 amino acids. Of the read, only the CDR3 DNA is kept; its 45 bases are in frame from base 1. From the germline V gene, CDR1 is SGHTS and CDR2 is YDEGEE. Input material: PBMCs. The TCR comes from a man aged 55 to 69 with colorectal cancer. This sequence uses TRBV5-8 and TRBJ2-7; TRBD2 agrees with 9 junctional bases. This receptor carries the CDR3 CASSWGLAGTYEQYF. At the DNA level, the sequence is TGTGCCAGCAGCTGGGGGCTAGCGGGGACCTACGAGCAGTACTTC.